A single sample gave rise to the 9 T cell receptor beta chains below, sequenced in a study of beta chain features in type 1 diabetes. No antigen has been identified for these receptors. cDNA synthesis used the whole RNA isolate, giving expressed TCRB sequences. Clones were read by immunoSEQ multiplex PCR, and TCRdb kept only the in-frame ones, dropping some. The sample contains 640,000 or so clones, about 14% of which appear only once. Regarding the study as a whole: Within each of all four CD4+ subsets, Type 1 diabetes patients had TCRB CDR3s that were moderately but significantly shorter.

Input material: naive CD4+ T cells from blood. Every receptor here comes from a man younger than 35 with type 1 diabetes.

This clone was detected a few times. The rearrangement links TRBV5-1 to TRBJ1-1; 9 nucleotides match TRBD1. Germline values: CDR1 SGHRS, CDR2 YFSETQ. V was clipped by 9 bases and J by 5 bases; unmatched bases: 11. The CDR3 sequence is 14 residues long. CDR3 amino acids: CATSNRGRNTEAFF. The CDR3 DNA sequence: TGCGCCACCTCAAACAGGGGGCGGAATACTGAAGCTTTCTTT.

The rearrangement uses TRBV9 and TRBJ2-6, with D perhaps being TRBD1 or TRBD2 (5 bases each). Germline values: CDR1 SGDLS, CDR2 YYNGEE. CDR3 size: 18 residues. Trimming removed 3 bases at V and 0 bases at J, with 16 bases between. The CDR3 is CASSASLRGYSGANVLTF. The CDR3 coding sequence is TGTGCCAGCAGCGCCTCCTTGAGGGGATACTCTGGGGCCAACGTCCTGACTTTC.

The table lists this clone with a few counts. J is TRBJ2-1 and V is TRBV2; D call uncertain. V was pared by 4 bases and J by 5 bases, with 9 bases between. Looked up from germline, CDR1 is SNHLY and CDR2 is FYNNEI. The CDR3 sequence is 13 residues long. CDR3 amino acids: CASSVIRHNEQFF. The CDR3 coding sequence is TGTGCCAGCAGTGTGATCCGACACAATGAGCAGTTCTTC.

The chain is built from TRBV29-1 and TRBJ2-3; 10 positions agree with TRBD2. This CDR3 region has 14 residues. Germline trimming cut 2 bases from V and 2 bases from J; bases unmatched to any gene: 1. The germline CDR1 and CDR2 sequences are SQVTM and ANQGSEA. CDR3 bases: TGCAGCGTTGAAACTAGCGGGGTCACAGATACGCAGTATTTT. As protein: CSVETSGVTDTQYF.

The chain has TRBV29-1 and TRBJ2-7, with 7 bases matching TRBD1. This CDR3 comprises 14 residues. Trimming at V came to 7 bases and at J to 1 base, leaving 10 bases not matched to a gene. Germline V gene data show CDR1 as SQVTM and CDR2 as ANQGSEA. CDR3 DNA sequence: TGCAGCGCCGGACCCCGACAGGGTTCCTACGAGCAGTACTTC. This codes for CSAGPRQGSYEQYF.

The CDR3: CASSVPLGYEQYF. As DNA, the CDR3 is TGTGCCAGCAGCGTCCCATTGGGCTACGAGCAGTACTTC. The J gene is TRBJ2-7, the V gene TRBV28; unclear D gene. The V end lost 6 bases, the J end lost 3 bases, and 12 bases lay between the germline ends. From germline, CDR1 is MDHEN and CDR2 SYDVKM. The CDR3 consists of 13 residues.

In nucleotides, the CDR3 is TGTGCCGGTGGGGGGAGGAGCAATCAGCCCCAGCATTTT. Protein product: CAGGGRSNQPQHF. The rearrangement links TRBV2 to TRBJ1-5, with TRBD1 as a possible D gene (5 bases). Germline loops: CDR1 SNHLY, CDR2 FYNNEI. V dropped 11 bases and J dropped 1 base, with 12 bases sitting between them. This CDR3 spans 13 amino acids.

The chain uses TRBV28 and TRBJ1-2; tentative D call: TRBD1 (5 bases). The V gene's germline CDR1 is MDHEN and CDR2 SYDVKM. Trimming took off 2 bases at V and 2 bases at J, with 12 bases between the two ends. The CDR3 spans 15 residues. CDR3 DNA sequence: TGTGCCAGCAGTTTACGAGGGGCGCCCAACTATGGCTACACCTTC. Amino acids: CASSLRGAPNYGYTF.

This chain connects TRBV6-5 to TRBJ2-7, with D unclear. The CDR3 extends over 15 amino acids. Germline V lookup: CDR1 MNHEY, CDR2 SVGAGI. V was cut by 0 bases and J by 0 bases, with 9 bases left in between. The CDR3 sequence: CASSYSGRFSYEQYF. DNA of the CDR3: TGTGCCAGCAGTTACTCTGGACGGTTCTCCTACGAGCAGTACTTC.